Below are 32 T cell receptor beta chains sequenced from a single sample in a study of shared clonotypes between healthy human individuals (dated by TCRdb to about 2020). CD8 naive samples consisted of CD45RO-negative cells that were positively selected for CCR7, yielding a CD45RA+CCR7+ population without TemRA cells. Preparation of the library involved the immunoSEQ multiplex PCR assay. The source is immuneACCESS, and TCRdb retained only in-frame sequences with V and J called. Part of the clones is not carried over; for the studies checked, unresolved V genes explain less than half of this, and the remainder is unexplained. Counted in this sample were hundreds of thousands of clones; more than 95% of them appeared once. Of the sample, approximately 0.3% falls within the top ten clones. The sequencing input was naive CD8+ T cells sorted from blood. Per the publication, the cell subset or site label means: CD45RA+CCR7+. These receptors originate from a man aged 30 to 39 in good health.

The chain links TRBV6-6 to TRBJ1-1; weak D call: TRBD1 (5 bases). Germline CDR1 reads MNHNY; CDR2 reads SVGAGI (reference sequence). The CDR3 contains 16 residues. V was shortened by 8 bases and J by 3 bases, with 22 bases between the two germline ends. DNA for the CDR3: TGTGCCAGCTTCTTCGGATGGGGACTTCAGGACACTGAAGCTTTCTTT. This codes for CASFFGWGLQDTEAFF.

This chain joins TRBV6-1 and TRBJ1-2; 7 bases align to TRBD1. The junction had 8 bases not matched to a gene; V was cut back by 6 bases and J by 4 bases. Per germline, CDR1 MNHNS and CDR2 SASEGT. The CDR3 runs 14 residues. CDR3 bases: TGTGCCAGCAGGGGGCCCGGGACAGTCTATGGCTACACCTTC. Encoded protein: CASRGPGTVYGYTF.

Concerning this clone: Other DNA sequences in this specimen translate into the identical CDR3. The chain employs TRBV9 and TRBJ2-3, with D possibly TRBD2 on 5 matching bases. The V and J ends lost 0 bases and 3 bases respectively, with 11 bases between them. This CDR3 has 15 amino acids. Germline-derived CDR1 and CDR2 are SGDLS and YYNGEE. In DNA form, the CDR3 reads TGTGCCAGCAGCGTAGCCGGGGTAGCTACAGATACGCAGTATTTT. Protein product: CASSVAGVATDTQYF.

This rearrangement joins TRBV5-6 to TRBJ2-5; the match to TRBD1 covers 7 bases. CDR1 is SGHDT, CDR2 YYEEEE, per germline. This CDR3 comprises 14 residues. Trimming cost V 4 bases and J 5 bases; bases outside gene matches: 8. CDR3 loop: CASSPQGDSETQYF. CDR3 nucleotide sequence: TGTGCCAGCAGCCCCCAGGGGGATTCGGAGACCCAGTACTTC.

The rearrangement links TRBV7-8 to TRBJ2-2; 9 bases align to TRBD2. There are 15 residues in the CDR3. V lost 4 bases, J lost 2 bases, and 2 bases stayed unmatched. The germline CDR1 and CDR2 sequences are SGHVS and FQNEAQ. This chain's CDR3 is CASSWGLANTGELFF. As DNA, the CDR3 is TGTGCCAGCAGCTGGGGACTAGCTAACACCGGGGAGCTGTTTTTT.

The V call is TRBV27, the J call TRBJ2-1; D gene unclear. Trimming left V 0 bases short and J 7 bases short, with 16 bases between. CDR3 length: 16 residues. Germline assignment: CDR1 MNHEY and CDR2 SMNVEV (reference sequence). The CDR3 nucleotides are TGTGCCAGCAGTTTATCGTTTGCTGGCTTACGAAATGAGCAGTTCTTC. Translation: CASSLSFAGLRNEQFF.

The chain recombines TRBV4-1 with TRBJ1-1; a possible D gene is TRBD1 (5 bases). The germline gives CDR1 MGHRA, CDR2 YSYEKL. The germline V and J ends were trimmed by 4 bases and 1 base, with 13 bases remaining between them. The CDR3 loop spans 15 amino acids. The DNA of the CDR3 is TGCGCCAGCAGCCCACTGGGACGGCGGAACACTGAAGCTTTCTTT. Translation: CASSPLGRRNTEAFF.

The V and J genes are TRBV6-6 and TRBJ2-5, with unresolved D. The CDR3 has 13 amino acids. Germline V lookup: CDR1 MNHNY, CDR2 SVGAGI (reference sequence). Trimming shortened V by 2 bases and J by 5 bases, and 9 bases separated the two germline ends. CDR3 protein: CASSYGNSETQYF. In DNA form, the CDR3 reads TGTGCCAGCAGTTACGGGAATTCGGAGACCCAGTACTTC.

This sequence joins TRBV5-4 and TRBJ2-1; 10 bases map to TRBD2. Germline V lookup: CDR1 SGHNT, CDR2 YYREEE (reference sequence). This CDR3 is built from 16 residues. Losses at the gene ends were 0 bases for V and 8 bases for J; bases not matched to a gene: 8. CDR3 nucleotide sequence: TGTGCCAGCAGCTTGGGGCTAGCGGGAGTGATCGATGAGCAGTTCTTC. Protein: CASSLGLAGVIDEQFF.

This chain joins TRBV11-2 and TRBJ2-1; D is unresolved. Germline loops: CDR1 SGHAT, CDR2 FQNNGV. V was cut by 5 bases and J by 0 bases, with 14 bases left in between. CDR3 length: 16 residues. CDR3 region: CASSLGPGSSYNEQFF. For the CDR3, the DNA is TGTGCCAGCAGCCTGGGCCCGGGTAGCTCCTACAATGAGCAGTTCTTC.

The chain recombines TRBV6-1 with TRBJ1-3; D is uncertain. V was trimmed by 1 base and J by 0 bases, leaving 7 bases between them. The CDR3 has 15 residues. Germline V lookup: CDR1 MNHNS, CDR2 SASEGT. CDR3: CASSEDTNSGNTIYF. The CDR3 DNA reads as TGTGCCAGCAGTGAAGATACTAACTCTGGAAACACCATATATTTT.

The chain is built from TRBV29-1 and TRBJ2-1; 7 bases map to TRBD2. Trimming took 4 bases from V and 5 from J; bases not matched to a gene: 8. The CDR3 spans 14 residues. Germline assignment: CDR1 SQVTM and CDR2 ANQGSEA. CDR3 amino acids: CSVARASGDNEQFF. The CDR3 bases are TGCAGCGTTGCTCGGGCTAGCGGCGACAATGAGCAGTTCTTC.

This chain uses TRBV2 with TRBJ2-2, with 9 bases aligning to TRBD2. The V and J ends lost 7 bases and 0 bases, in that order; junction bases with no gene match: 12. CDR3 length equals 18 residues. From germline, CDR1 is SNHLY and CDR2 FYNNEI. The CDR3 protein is CASNPGAGGMTNTGELFF. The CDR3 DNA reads TGTGCCAGCAACCCAGGCGCGGGGGGGATGACGAACACCGGGGAGCTGTTTTTT.

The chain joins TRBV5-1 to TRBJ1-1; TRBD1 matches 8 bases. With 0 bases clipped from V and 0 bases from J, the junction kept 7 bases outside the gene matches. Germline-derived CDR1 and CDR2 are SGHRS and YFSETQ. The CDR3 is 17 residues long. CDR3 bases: TGCGCCAGCAGCTTGGGACAGGGGAGGGGCATGAACACTGAAGCTTTCTTT. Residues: CASSLGQGRGMNTEAFF.

As DNA, the CDR3 is TGTGCCAGTAGTATAGGGGCCGGCTACGAGCAGTACTTC. Translated: CASSIGAGYEQYF. V is TRBV19 and J is TRBJ2-7; D gene ambiguous. CDR3 size: 13 residues. CDR1 and CDR2 (germline): LNHDA, SQIVND (reference sequence). Trimming removed 1 base from V and 3 bases from J, with 7 bases in between.

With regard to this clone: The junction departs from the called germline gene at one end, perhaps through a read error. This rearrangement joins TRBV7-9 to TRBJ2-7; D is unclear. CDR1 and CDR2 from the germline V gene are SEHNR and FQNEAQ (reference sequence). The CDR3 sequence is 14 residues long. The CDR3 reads CASSPAASFYEQYF. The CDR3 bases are TGTGCCAGCAGCCCAGCAGCCTCTTTCTACGAGCAGTATTTC.

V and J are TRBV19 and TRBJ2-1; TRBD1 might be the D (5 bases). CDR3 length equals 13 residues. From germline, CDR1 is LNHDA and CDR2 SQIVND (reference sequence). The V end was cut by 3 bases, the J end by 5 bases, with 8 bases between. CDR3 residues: CASSIDRHNEQFF. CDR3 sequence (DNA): TGTGCCAGTAGTATTGACAGACACAATGAGCAGTTCTTC.

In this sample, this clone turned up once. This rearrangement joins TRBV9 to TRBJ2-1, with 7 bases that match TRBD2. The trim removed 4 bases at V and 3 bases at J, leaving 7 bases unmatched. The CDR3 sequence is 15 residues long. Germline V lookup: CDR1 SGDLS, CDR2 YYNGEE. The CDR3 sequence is CASSPYGLDYNEQFF. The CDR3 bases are TGTGCCAGCAGCCCCTATGGACTAGACTACAATGAGCAGTTCTTC. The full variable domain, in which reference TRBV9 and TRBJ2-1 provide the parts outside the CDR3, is DSGVTQTPKHLITATGQRVTLRCSPRSGDLSVYWYQQSLDQGLQFLIQYYNGEERAKGNILERFSAQQFPDLHSELNLSSLELGDSALYFCASSPYGLDYNEQFFGPGTRLTVL.

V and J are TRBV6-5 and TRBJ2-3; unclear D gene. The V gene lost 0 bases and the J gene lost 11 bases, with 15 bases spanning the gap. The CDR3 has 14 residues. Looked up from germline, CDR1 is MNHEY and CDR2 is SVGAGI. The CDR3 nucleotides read TGTGCCAGCAGTTACTCGATTTCGTTGTCTTGGCAGTATTTT. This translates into CASSYSISLSWQYF.

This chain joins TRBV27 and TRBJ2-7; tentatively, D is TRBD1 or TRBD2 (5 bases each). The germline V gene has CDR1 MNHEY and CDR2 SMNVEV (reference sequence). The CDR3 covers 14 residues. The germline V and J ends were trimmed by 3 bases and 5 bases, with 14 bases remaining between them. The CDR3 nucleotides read TGTGCCAGCAGTTTCCTGAGGGGTGTGAACGAGCAGTACTTC. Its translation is CASSFLRGVNEQYF.

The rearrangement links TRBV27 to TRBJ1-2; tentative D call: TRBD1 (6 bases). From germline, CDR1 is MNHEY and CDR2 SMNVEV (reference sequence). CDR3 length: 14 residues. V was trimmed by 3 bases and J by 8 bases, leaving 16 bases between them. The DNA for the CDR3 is TGTGCCAGCAGTTTGCAAGACCACAGGGAGGGCTACACCTTC. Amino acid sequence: CASSLQDHREGYTF.

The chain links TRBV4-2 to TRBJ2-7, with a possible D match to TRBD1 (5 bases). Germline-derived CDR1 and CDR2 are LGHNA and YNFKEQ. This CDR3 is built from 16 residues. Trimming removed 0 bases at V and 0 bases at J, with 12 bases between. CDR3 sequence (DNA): TGTGCCAGCAGCCAAGAAGGGGCGGCGAGCTCCTACGAGCAGTACTTC. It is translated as CASSQEGAASSYEQYF.

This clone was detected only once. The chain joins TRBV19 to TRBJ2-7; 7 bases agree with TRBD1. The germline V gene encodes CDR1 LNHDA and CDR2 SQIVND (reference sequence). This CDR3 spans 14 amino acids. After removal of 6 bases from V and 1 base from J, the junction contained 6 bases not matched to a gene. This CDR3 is CASSQTGSSYEQYF. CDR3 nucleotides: TGTGCCAGTAGCCAGACAGGGTCGTCCTACGAGCAGTACTTC. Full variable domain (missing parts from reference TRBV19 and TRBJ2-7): DGGITQSPKYLFRKEGQNVTLSCEQNLNHDAMYWYRQDPGQGLRLIYYSQIVNDFQKGDIAEGYSVSREKKESFPLTVTSAQKNPTAFYLCASSQTGSSYEQYFGPGTRLTVT.

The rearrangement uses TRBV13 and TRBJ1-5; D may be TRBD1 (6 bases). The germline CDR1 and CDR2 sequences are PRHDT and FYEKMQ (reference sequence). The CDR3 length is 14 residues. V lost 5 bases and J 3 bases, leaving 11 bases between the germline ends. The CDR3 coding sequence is TGTGCCAGCAGCGAAGGACAGCCCAATCAGCCCCAGCATTTT. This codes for CASSEGQPNQPQHF.

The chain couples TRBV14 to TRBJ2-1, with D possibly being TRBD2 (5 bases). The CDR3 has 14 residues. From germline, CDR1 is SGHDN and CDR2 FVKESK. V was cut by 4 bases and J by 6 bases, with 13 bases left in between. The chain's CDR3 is CASSPVRRFNEQFF. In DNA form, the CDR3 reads TGTGCCAGCAGCCCAGTAAGGAGGTTCAATGAGCAGTTCTTC. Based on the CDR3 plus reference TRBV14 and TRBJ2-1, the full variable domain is EAGVTQFPSHSVIEKGQTVTLRCDPISGHDNLYWYRRVMGKEIKFLLHFVKESKQDESGMPNNRFLAERTGGTYSTLKVQPAELEDSGVYFCASSPVRRFNEQFFGPGTRLTVL.

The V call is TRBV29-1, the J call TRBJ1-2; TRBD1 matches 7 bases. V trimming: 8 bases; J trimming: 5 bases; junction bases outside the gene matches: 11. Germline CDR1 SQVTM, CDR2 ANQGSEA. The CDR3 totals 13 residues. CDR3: CSFTQGGKYGYTF. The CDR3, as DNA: TGCAGCTTCACCCAGGGGGGGAAATATGGCTACACCTTC. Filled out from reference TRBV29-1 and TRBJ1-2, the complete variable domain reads SAVISQKPSRDICQRGTSLTIQCQVDSQVTMMFWYRQQPGQSLTLIATANQGSEATYESGFVIDKFPISRPNLTFSTLTVSNMSPEDSSIYLCSFTQGGKYGYTFGSGTRLTVV.

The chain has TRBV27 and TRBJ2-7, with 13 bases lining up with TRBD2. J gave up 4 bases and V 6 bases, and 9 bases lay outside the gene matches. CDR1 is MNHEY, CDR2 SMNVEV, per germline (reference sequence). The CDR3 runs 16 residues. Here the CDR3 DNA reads TGTGCCAGCAGCCTCGGACTAGCGGGAGTCGCGTACGAGCAGTACTTC. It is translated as CASSLGLAGVAYEQYF.

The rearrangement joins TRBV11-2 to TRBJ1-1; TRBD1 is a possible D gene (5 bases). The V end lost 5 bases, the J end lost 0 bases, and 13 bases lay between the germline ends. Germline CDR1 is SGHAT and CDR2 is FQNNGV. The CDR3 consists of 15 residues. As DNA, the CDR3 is TGTGCCAGCAGCCGTGGGGGGTGGGTGAACACTGAAGCTTTCTTT. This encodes CASSRGGWVNTEAFF. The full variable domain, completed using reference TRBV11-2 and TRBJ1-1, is EAGVAQSPRYKIIEKRQSVAFWCNPISGHATLYWYQQILGQGPKLLIQFQNNGVVDDSQLPKDRFSAERLKGVDSTLKIQPAKLEDSAVYLCASSRGGWVNTEAFFGQGTRLTVV.

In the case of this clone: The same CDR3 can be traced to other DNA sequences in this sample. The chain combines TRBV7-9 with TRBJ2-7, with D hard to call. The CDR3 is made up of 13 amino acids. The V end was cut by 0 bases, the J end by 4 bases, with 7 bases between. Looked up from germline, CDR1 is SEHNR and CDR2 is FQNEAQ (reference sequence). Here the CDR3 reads CASSLAVTYEQYF. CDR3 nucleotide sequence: TGTGCCAGCAGCTTAGCAGTAACGTACGAGCAGTACTTC.

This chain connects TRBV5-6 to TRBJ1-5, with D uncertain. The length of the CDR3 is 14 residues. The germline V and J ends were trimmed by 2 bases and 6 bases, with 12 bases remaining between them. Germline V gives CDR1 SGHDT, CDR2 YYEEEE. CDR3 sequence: CASSFFGVGQPQHF. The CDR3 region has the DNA TGTGCCAGCAGCTTTTTCGGGGTAGGTCAGCCCCAGCATTTT.

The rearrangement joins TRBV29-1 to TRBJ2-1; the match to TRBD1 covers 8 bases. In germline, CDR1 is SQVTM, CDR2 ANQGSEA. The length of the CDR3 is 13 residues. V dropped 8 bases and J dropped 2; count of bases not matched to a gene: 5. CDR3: CSLGDRPYNEQFF. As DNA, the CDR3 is TGCAGCCTTGGGGACAGGCCCTACAATGAGCAGTTCTTC.

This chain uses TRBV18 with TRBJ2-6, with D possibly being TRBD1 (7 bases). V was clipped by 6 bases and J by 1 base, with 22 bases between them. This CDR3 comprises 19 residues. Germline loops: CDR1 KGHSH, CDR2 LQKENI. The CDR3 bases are TGTGCCAGCTCTTCTAAGGCGGGACAGAGTATATCTGGGGCCAACGTCCTGACTTTC. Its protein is CASSSKAGQSISGANVLTF.